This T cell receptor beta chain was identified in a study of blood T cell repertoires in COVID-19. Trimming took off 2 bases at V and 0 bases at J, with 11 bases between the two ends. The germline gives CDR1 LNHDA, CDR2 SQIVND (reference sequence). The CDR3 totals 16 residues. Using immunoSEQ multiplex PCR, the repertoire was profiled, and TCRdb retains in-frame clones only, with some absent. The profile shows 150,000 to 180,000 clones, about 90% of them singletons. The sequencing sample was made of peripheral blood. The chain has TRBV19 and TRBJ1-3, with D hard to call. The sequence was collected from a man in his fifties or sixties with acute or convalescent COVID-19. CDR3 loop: CASSIWSRTSGNTIYF. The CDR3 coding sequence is TGTGCCAGTAGTATATGGTCCAGAACCTCTGGAAACACCATATATTTT.